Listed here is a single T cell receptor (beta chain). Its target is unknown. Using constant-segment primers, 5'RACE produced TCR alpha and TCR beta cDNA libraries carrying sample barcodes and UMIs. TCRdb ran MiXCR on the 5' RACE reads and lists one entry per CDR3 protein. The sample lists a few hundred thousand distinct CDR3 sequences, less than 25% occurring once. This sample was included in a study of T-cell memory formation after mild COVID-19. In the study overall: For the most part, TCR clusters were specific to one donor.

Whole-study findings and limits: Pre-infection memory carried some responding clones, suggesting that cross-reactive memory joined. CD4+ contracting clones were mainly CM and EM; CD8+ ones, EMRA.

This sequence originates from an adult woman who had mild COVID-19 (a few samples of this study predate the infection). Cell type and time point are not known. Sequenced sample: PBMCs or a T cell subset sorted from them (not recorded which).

The CDR3: CASSQVFGPGRSYEQYF. The CDR3 DNA sequence: TGTGCCAGCAGCCAAGTTTTCGGCCCGGGGAGGAGCTACGAGCAGTACTTC. The V call is TRBV3-1, the J call TRBJ2-7; TRBD2 is a possible D gene (6 bases). This CDR3 is 17 amino acids long. Germline assignment: CDR1 LGHDT and CDR2 YNNKEL (reference sequence). V was trimmed by 1 base and J by 3 bases, leaving 19 bases between them.